The T cell receptor (beta chain) under discussion was sequenced for a study of cytotoxic CD8 clonotypes in ibrutinib-treated CLL (dated by TCRdb to the early 2020s). About the study as a whole: The cohort included some 14 treatment-naive and roughly ten relapsed/refractory patients; about 18 were IGHV unmutated. Responses were partial in 24 patients and complete in 2; after median about 68 months follow-up, about 15 stayed in remission and about twelve progressed. Patients were still on ibrutinib when every remission and progressive disease sample was collected. Longitudinal samples were available for about 30% of the roughly 86 trial participants. The response samples were drawn at a median of approximately 11 months into treatment, with a range of roughly 6 to 40 months. On average, each sample yielded approximately 250,000 productive templates and under 95,000 productive rearrangements. Cryopreserved peripheral blood mononuclear cells were obtained prior to treatment, at the time of response, and at either disease progression or sustained remission.

V lost 1 base and J lost 2 bases; the stretch between them is 3 bases long. The CDR3 has 11 amino acids, counting the end cysteine and phenylalanine. Just CDR3 DNA is preserved here, 33 bases in frame from base 1. Per the germline V gene, SQVTM is the CDR1 and ANQGSEA is the CDR2. The time point label corresponds to: roughly 2 years on ibrutinib. For TCR beta library preparation, roughly 2 micrograms of genomic DNA were extracted from the cryopreserved PBMCs. High-throughput TCR beta sequencing was performed on longitudinal blood samples from CLL patients receiving ibrutinib monotherapy. The patients took part in an open-label, single-center phase 2 trial of ibrutinib monotherapy. On the study overall, not on this receptor specifically: At ibrutinib response clonality went up, during sustained remission it held steady, and at progression it dropped back toward baseline. Public clonotypes were rare and either shrank or stayed stable during treatment, and the rise in clonality at ibrutinib response reflected expansion of private clonotypes. Lymph node repertoires were not examined, and the timing of sampling was not matched between patients in sustained remission and those whose disease progressed. Baseline clonality was found to be higher than that of age-matched healthy donors and was strongly correlated with circulating CD8+ T-cell counts.

In the case of this clone: The clone's antigen remains unknown. The sample holds no much larger clone one base away, and base qualities are not on file.

A MiSeq instrument was used for deep resolution sequencing, which targeted depths ranging from 1 in 1 million up to 1 in 200,000 T cells, with coverage averaging 10x for each clonotype. The immunoSEQ hsTCRB Kit was used to generate TCR beta libraries. In the original analysis: Data were analyzed with ImmunoSEQ Data Assistant and ImmunoSEQ Analyzer, with V, D and J genes assigned per IMGT definitions. Clonality, with values ranging from 0 to 1, was calculated as one minus the normalized Shannon entropy of productive rearrangement frequencies. Only overrepresented clonotypes making up at least 0.05% of each patient's repertoire were included in the public clonotype analysis. Roughly 13 repertoires from age-matched healthy donors, obtained from immuneACCESS, served as clonality controls. TCRdb's version of the immuneACCESS table is confined to in-frame rearrangements and falls short of the full clone set. An unresolved V gene accounts for under half of the shortfall where checked; the remainder is of unknown origin. V and J calls and clone size come straight from that table; D and trimming were deduced from the DNA. The sample profile shows 150,000 to 200,000 clones; around 70% of them were found once. The ten top clones hold about an eighth of the sample.

The sequence was obtained from a human donor with chronic lymphocytic leukemia. This chain joins TRBV29-1 to TRBJ2-7; confidence is insufficient to name the D gene. This material consisted of PBMCs, taken after 24 months of ibrutinib treatment. The sequenced DNA: TGCAGCGTTGAAGCACCCTACGAGCAGTACTTC. Its product reads: CSVEAPYEQYF.